One TCR beta chain is described in this entry. What it recognizes is unknown. This sample stems from a study of T cells in Graves' hyperthyroidism and ophthalmopathy. The germline V gene has CDR1 KGHSH and CDR2 LQKENI. The CDR3 runs to 14 residues. V trimming: 3 bases; J trimming: 6 bases; junction bases outside the gene matches: 5. Study-level points and caveats: The model foresaw ophthalmopathy a median roughly 6.3 months prior to onset. Stable hyperthyroidism was separated from ophthalmopathy by a model based on 13 V-J features.

Exclusions: uncontrolled infection, other autoimmune disease, pregnancy, lactation. RNA transcripts provided the source from which TCR beta CDR3 regions were amplified. Researchers ran a first-round RT-PCR on the TCR CDR3 using the HTBI primer set. TCRdb processed the multiplex PCR reads anew with MiXCR; each CDR3 protein has one entry. The sample has more than 500,000 distinct CDR3 sequences, 14% to 15% seen once. The origin of this receptor is a woman between 40 and 55 years old with Graves' ophthalmopathy. The chain combines TRBV18 with TRBJ1-3; TRBD1 aligns across 7 bases. Material for sequencing was blood. Here the CDR3 DNA reads TGTGCCAGCTCACCGCGACAGGGTGAAAACACCATATATTTT. Encoded protein: CASSPRQGENTIYF.